Below, 18 T cell receptor beta chains from the same sample are listed, as sequenced in a study of monozygotic twins with cystic fibrosis. Here immunoSEQ multiplex PCR was the method, and the copy in TCRdb shows in-frame clones only, minus some. This table has around 27,000 clones, just over 90% appearing once. Input material: blood. All receptors derive from a girl aged 2 to 9 with cystic fibrosis.

V usage is TRBV5-1 and J usage is TRBJ1-1; D may be TRBD1 (5 bases). There are 15 residues in the CDR3. Germline CDR1 SGHRS, CDR2 YFSETQ. Trimming stripped 4 bases from V and 4 bases from J, with 17 bases between. The CDR3 bases are TGCGCCAGCAGCAGAAGCAGGGATTCGGTCACTGAAGCTTTCTTT. Translation: CASSRSRDSVTEAFF. The complete variable domain, with remaining parts taken from reference TRBV5-1 and TRBJ1-1, reads KAGVTQTPRYLIKTRGQQVTLSCSPISGHRSVSWYQQTPGQGLQFLFEYFSETQRNKGNFPGRFSGRQFSNSRSEMNVSTLELGDSALYLCASSRSRDSVTEAFFGQGTRLTVV.

J is TRBJ1-5 and V is TRBV11-2; D ambiguous. This CDR3 contains 13 residues. Trimming pared 8 bases from V and 3 bases from J, leaving 11 bases between. The germline V gene has CDR1 SGHAT and CDR2 FQNNGV. The CDR3 nucleotides are TGTGCCAGCTCACGGGTTTACAATCAGCCCCAGCATTTT. It specifies CASSRVYNQPQHF. Based on the CDR3 plus reference TRBV11-2 and TRBJ1-5, the full variable domain is EAGVAQSPRYKIIEKRQSVAFWCNPISGHATLYWYQQILGQGPKLLIQFQNNGVVDDSQLPKDRFSAERLKGVDSTLKIQPAKLEDSAVYLCASSRVYNQPQHFGDGTRLSIL.

The chain carries TRBV19 and TRBJ2-3; no definite D call. This CDR3 has 14 amino acids. V lost 3 bases and J lost 3, with 10 bases in between. The germline V gene encodes CDR1 LNHDA and CDR2 SQIVND (reference sequence). The CDR3 region has the DNA TGTGCCAGTAGTATTTTTGTGGGTACAGATACGCAGTATTTT. This sequence encodes CASSIFVGTDTQYF.

The genes are TRBV7-2 and TRBJ2-7, with 9 nucleotides matching TRBD2. Losses at the gene ends were 2 bases for V and 2 bases for J; bases not matched to a gene: 10. The germline gives CDR1 SGHTA, CDR2 FQGNSA. The CDR3 covers 17 residues. As DNA, the CDR3 is TGTGCCAGCAGCTTAAGTATTTCGGGGACTAGCCCCTACGAGCAGTACTTC. Protein sequence: CASSLSISGTSPYEQYF.

J is TRBJ1-1 and V is TRBV7-8, with D uncertain. V lost 1 base and J lost 1, with 19 bases in between. The germline V gene encodes CDR1 SGHVS and CDR2 FQNEAQ. The CDR3 contains 18 residues. The CDR3 here is CASSLVKAAPSPNTEAFF. CDR3 sequence (DNA): TGTGCCAGCAGCTTAGTGAAGGCAGCACCCAGCCCGAACACTGAAGCTTTCTTT.

This clone was seen only once. The chain carries TRBV2 and TRBJ2-3, with D perhaps matching TRBD2 (6 bases). In germline, CDR1 is SNHLY, CDR2 FYNNEI. The CDR3 is 15 residues long. Trimming left V 5 bases short and J 2 bases short, with 14 bases between. The chain's CDR3 is CASSPPGLSTDTQYF. DNA for the CDR3: TGTGCCAGCAGTCCCCCGGGACTTTCCACAGATACGCAGTATTTT.

The chain links TRBV9 to TRBJ1-2; 9 nucleotides align to TRBD1. CDR1 is SGDLS and CDR2 is YYNGEE in the germline V gene. This CDR3 region has 16 residues. V lost 3 bases and J lost 1; bases outside the gene matches: 7. CDR3 sequence: CASSASQGAGNYGYTF. The DNA of the CDR3 is TGTGCCAGCAGCGCCTCACAGGGGGCCGGTAACTATGGCTACACCTTC. Full variable domain (outside the CDR3, taken from reference TRBV9 and TRBJ1-2): DSGVTQTPKHLITATGQRVTLRCSPRSGDLSVYWYQQSLDQGLQFLIQYYNGEERAKGNILERFSAQQFPDLHSELNLSSLELGDSALYFCASSASQGAGNYGYTFGSGTRLTVV.

This chain uses TRBV9 with TRBJ2-7; 8 nucleotides align to TRBD2. The germline V gene encodes CDR1 SGDLS and CDR2 YYNGEE. The V gene end was trimmed by 2 bases and the J gene end by 2 bases; junction bases not matched to a gene: 15. This CDR3 contains 18 residues. The CDR3 DNA sequence: TGTGCCAGCAGCGTGTTCGGGGGGGCCGGGGTACAGCCCTACGAGCAGTACTTC. It is translated as CASSVFGGAGVQPYEQYF.

The chain has TRBV7-2 and TRBJ1-1; weak D call: TRBD1 (6 bases). Germline values: CDR1 SGHTA, CDR2 FQGNSA. The CDR3 length is 14 residues. V gave up 3 bases and J gave up 2 bases, with 10 bases separating them. CDR3: CASSFRTENTEAFF. CDR3 nucleotide sequence: TGTGCCAGCAGCTTCAGGACAGAAAACACTGAAGCTTTCTTT. Together with reference TRBV7-2 and TRBJ1-1, the CDR3 gives the full variable domain: GAGVSQSPSNKVTEKGKDVELRCDPISGHTALYWYRQSLGQGLEFLIYFQGNSAPDKSGLPSDRFSAERTGGSVSTLTIQRTQQEDSAVYLCASSFRTENTEAFFGQGTRLTVV.

This clone occurred once. The chain is built from TRBV9 and TRBJ2-1; D is perhaps TRBD2 (7 bases). CDR3 size: 15 residues. V shed 0 bases and J shed 5 bases, with 12 bases lying between them. CDR1 and CDR2 from the germline V gene are SGDLS and YYNGEE. The CDR3 DNA reads TGTGCCAGCAGCGTAGGAGGGGGGGCCAACAATGAGCAGTTCTTC. Translation gives CASSVGGGANNEQFF. The entire variable domain, with the rest obtained from reference TRBV9 and TRBJ2-1, is as follows: DSGVTQTPKHLITATGQRVTLRCSPRSGDLSVYWYQQSLDQGLQFLIQYYNGEERAKGNILERFSAQQFPDLHSELNLSSLELGDSALYFCASSVGGGANNEQFFGPGTRLTVL.

This chain connects TRBV7-2 to TRBJ2-5; TRBD2 matches 11 bases. V was clipped by 1 base and J by 2 bases; unmatched bases: 12. This CDR3 contains 19 residues. CDR1 is SGHTA, CDR2 FQGNSA, per germline. CDR3 bases: TGTGCCAGCAGCTTAGAGGCTAGCGGGGGGCCGGGTGATCAAGAGACCCAGTACTTC. It is translated as CASSLEASGGPGDQETQYF. Looking up the rest from reference TRBV7-2 and TRBJ2-5 gives the full variable domain: GAGVSQSPSNKVTEKGKDVELRCDPISGHTALYWYRQSLGQGLEFLIYFQGNSAPDKSGLPSDRFSAERTGGSVSTLTIQRTQQEDSAVYLCASSLEASGGPGDQETQYFGPGTRLLVL.

V is TRBV10-3 and J is TRBJ2-5, with 8 bases aligning to TRBD2. With V trimmed by 3 bases and J by 1 base, 4 bases remained unmatched. The CDR3 length is 15 residues. Germline CDR1 and CDR2: ENHRY and SYGVKD. The CDR3 bases are TGTGCCATCAGTGAAAGCGGGGGAACCCAAGAGACCCAGTACTTC. Its translation: CAISESGGTQETQYF.

The V call is TRBV5-1, the J call TRBJ1-1, with D hard to call. CDR3 length: 14 residues. From germline, CDR1 is SGHRS and CDR2 YFSETQ. V was shortened by 0 bases and J by 3 bases, with 9 bases between the two germline ends. CDR3 sequence (DNA): TGCGCCAGCAGCTTGGAAGGACGGGACACTGAAGCTTTCTTT. Protein product: CASSLEGRDTEAFF.

The rearrangement uses TRBV7-6 and TRBJ2-3, with 11 bases fitting TRBD1. Germline CDR1 and CDR2: SGHVS and FNYEAQ. The CDR3 is made up of 15 amino acids. V gave up 3 bases and J gave up 6 bases; unmatched junction bases: 5. As DNA, the CDR3 is TGTGCCAGCAGCTTTGAGGACAGGGGGCGGGATACGCAGTATTTT. Translating it yields CASSFEDRGRDTQYF.

This chain connects TRBV2 to TRBJ1-2, with D unclear. Germline V lookup: CDR1 SNHLY, CDR2 FYNNEI. V lost 4 bases to trimming and J lost 8 bases, with 14 bases between them. The CDR3 runs 13 residues. For the CDR3, the DNA is TGTGCCAGCAGTGTACGAAGGGTCTCCGGCTACACCTTC. This codes for CASSVRRVSGYTF.

The chain recombines TRBV27 with TRBJ1-6, with no clear D. Germline V gives CDR1 MNHEY, CDR2 SMNVEV (reference sequence). V was clipped by 2 bases and J by 0 bases, with 20 bases between them. The CDR3 loop spans 20 amino acids. The CDR3 is CASSLIGQKKSSSYNSPLHF. The CDR3 nucleotides read TGTGCCAGCAGTTTAATCGGGCAGAAAAAGTCAAGCTCCTATAATTCACCCCTCCACTTT.

The chain employs TRBV7-2 and TRBJ2-1, with 10 bases matching TRBD2. The CDR3 sequence is 15 residues long. CDR1 and CDR2 from the germline V gene are SGHTA and FQGNSA. V shed 2 bases, J shed 3 bases, and the junction held 1 base outside the gene matches. This chain's CDR3 is CASSLLAGDYNEQFF. The CDR3 nucleotides are TGTGCCAGCAGCTTACTAGCGGGGGACTACAATGAGCAGTTCTTC.

The sample holds one count of this clone. The chain employs TRBV18 and TRBJ2-5; perhaps TRBD1 as D (6 bases). The CDR3 consists of 13 residues. Per the germline V gene, CDR1 is KGHSH and CDR2 is LQKENI. The V and J ends lost 3 bases and 4 bases respectively, with 9 bases between them. The CDR3 DNA sequence: TGTGCCAGCTCACCGGCAGGGGCAGAGACCCAGTACTTC. Its translation: CASSPAGAETQYF.